This record looks at one T cell receptor beta chain sequence and its context. Its antigen is not identified. Generated by immunoSEQ multiplex PCR, the TCRdb table keeps only in-frame clones and is missing some. Here the sample spans approximately 30,000 clones, around 88% being singletons. Germline V gene sequence: CDR1 LNHDA, CDR2 SQIVND (reference sequence). The CDR3 is 17 amino acids. V lost 3 bases to trimming and J lost 4 bases; unmatched junction nucleotides: 12. The sample comes from a study of stem cell transplantation in POMP-related autoinflammatory disease. Study-level results: Across all analyzed T-cell subsets, patients with PRAID tended toward reduced diversity and increased clonality.

Prominent immunodeficiency with autoinflammation defined PRAID. The receptor's source is a human donor with POMP-related autoinflammation and immune dysregulation (PRAID). This chain joins TRBV19 and TRBJ2-5; 9 nucleotides agree with TRBD1. The sequences come from CD4+ T cells from PBMCs, collected before stem cell transplantation. CDR3 in amino acids: CASSISDRGDGLETQYF. CDR3 sequence (DNA): TGTGCCAGTAGTATTTCGGACAGGGGAGATGGGCTAGAGACCCAGTACTTC.